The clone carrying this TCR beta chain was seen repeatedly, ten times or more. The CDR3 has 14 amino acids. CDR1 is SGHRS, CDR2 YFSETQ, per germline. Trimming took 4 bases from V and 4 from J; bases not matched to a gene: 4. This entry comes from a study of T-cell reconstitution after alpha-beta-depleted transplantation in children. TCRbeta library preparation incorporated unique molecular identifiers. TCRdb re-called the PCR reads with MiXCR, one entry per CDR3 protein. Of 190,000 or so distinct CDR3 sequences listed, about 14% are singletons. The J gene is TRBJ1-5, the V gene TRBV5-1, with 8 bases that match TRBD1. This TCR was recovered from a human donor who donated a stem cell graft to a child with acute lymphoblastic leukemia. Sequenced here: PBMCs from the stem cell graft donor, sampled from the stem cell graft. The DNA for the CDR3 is TGCGCCAGCAGCCTACAGGGGGGAAATCAGCCCCAGCATTTT. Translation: CASSLQGGNQPQHF.